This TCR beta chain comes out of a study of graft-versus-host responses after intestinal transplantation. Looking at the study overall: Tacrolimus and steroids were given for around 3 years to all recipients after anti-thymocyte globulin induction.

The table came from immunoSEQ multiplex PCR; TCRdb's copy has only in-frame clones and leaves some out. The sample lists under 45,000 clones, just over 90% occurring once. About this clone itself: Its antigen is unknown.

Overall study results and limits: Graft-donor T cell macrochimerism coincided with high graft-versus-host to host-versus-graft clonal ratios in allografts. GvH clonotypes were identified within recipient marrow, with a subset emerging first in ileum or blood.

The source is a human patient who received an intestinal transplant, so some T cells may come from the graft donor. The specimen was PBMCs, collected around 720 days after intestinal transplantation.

In DNA, the CDR3 is TGTGCCAGTAGAACCGGGACAACCGTCGATACGCAGTATTTT. Encoded protein: CASRTGTTVDTQYF. The chain is built from TRBV19 and TRBJ2-3, with D tentatively TRBD1 (6 bases). Looked up from germline, CDR1 is LNHDA and CDR2 is SQIVND (reference sequence). V lost 6 bases and J lost 6, with 16 bases in between. CDR3 length: 14 amino acids.